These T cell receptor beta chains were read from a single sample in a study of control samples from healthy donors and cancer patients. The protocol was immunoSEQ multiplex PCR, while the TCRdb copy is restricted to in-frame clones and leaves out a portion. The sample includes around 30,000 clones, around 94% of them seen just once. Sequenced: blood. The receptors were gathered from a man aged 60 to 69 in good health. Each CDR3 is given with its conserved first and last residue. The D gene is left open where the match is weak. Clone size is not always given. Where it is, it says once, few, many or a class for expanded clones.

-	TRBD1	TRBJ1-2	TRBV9	TGTGCCAGCAGCGTAGGGACAGGGGGCACCTATGGCTACACCTTC	CASSVGTGGTYGYTF
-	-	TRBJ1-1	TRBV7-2	TGTGCCAGCAGCTTAGTTTGGGGGAACACTGAAGCTTTCTTT	CASSLVWGNTEAFF
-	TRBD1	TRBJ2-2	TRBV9	TGTGCCAGCAGCCCACAGATCCGACAGGGCGCCGGGGAGCTGTTTTTT	CASSPQIRQGAGELFF
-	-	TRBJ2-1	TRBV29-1	TGCAGCGGGGGGGCAGGGGCCGTCAATGAGCAGTTCTTC	CSGGAGAVNEQFF
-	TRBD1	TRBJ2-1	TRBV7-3	TGTGCCAGCAGCGCCGACAGGGGTCTCGGCAATGAGCAGTTCTTC	CASSADRGLGNEQFF
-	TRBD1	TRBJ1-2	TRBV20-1	TGCAGTGCTAGTCCTGGACAGGGACGATATGGCTACACCTTC	CSASPGQGRYGYTF
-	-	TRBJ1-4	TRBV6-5	TGTGCCAGCAGGAAAATAGCTAATGAAAAACTGTTTTTT	CASRKIANEKLFF
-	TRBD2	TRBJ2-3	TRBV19	TGTGCCAGTAGTGGAGCGTGGACTAGCGGACACACAGATACGCAGTATTTT	CASSGAWTSGHTDTQYF
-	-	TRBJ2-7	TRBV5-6	TGTGCCAGCAGCCGGAGGGGAACCTTCTCCTACGAGCAGTACTTC	CASSRRGTFSYEQYF
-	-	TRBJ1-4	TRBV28	TGTGCCAGCAGCCAGGGTGGGGTCGGGGATGAAAAACTGTTTTTT	CASSQGGVGDEKLFF
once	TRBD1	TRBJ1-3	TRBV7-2	TGTGCCAGCAGCCGGACAGGGTTGACGGGAAACACCATATATTTT	CASSRTGLTGNTIYF
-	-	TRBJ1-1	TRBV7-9	TGTGCCAGCAGCTTAGAAGGACAGAACACTGAAGCTTTCTTT	CASSLEGQNTEAFF
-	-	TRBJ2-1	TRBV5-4	TGTGCCAGCAGCTTGGGGGGTATACCCTCCTACAATGAGCAGTTCTTC	CASSLGGIPSYNEQFF
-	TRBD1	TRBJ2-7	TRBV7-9	TGTGCCAGCAGCTGGGACAGCTCCTACGAGCAGTACTTC	CASSWDSSYEQYF
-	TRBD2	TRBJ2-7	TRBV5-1	TGCGCCAGCAGCTTGAGACGGGGGGGACCCTACGAGCAGTACTTC	CASSLRRGGPYEQYF
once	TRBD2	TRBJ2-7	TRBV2	TGTGCCAGCAGTGATCGGGTAGCGGGGGCCTACGAGCAGTACTTC	CASSDRVAGAYEQYF
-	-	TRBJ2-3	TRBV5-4	TGTGCCAGCAGCTTGGGCCACAGCACAGATACGCAGTATTTT	CASSLGHSTDTQYF
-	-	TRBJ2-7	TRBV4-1	TGCGCCAGCAGCCAATTCGGCGGGTTTCCTTCCTACGAGCAGTACTTC	CASSQFGGFPSYEQYF
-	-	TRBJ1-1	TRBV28	TGTGCCAGCAGTTTACGGGCCGCGGGGGAAGCTTTCTTT	CASSLRAAGEAFF
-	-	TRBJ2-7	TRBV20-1	TGCAGTGCTAGTGAGACTGAAGTATCCTACGAGCAGTACTTC	CSASETEVSYEQYF
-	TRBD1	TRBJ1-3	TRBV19	TGTGCCAGTAGTCCGGGACAGGGTCAGAACACCATATATTTT	CASSPGQGQNTIYF
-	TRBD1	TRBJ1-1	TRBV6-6	TGTGCCAGCAGCCCGGGACAGCCGAACACTGAAGCTTTCTTT	CASSPGQPNTEAFF
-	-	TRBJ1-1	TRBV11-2	TGTGCCAGCAGCTTTGGAGAGGAAGCTTTCTTT	CASSFGEEAFF
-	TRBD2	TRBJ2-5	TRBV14	TGTGCCAGCAGCCAAGATAGCGGGGCTTCATCAGAGACCCAGTACTTC	CASSQDSGASSETQYF
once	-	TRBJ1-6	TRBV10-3	TGTGCCATCAGTGAAGGGTCAGGGGAACTCCACTTT	CAISEGSGELHF